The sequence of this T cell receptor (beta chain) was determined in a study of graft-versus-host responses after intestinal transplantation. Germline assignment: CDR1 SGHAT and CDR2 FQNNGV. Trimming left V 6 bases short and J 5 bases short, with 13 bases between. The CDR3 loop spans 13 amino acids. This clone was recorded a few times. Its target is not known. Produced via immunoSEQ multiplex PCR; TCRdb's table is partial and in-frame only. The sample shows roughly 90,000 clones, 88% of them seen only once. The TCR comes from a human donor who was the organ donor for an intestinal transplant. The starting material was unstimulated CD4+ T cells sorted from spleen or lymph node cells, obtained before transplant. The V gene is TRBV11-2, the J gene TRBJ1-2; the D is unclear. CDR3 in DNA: TGTGCCAGCAGTTCTCGACATCTATATGGCTACACCTTC. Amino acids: CASSSRHLYGYTF.